Sequencing of this TCR beta chain was carried out in a study of beta chain features in type 1 diabetes. Findings of the study overall: Fewer junction insertions and more nucleotide deletions appeared in type 1 diabetes patients. Naive, central memory and regulatory TCRB repertoires appeared more similar among patients than healthy donors.

Looked up from germline, CDR1 is SEHNR and CDR2 is FQNEAQ (reference sequence). V lost 3 bases, J lost 2 bases, and 3 bases stayed unmatched. CDR3 length: 15 amino acids. Purity (above 95%) was reached by all sorted populations. Expressed TCRB transcripts got sequenced, as all isolated RNA was reverse transcribed. The method was immunoSEQ multiplex PCR; TCRdb's version includes in-frame clones alone and lacks a portion of them. The table includes roughly 500,000 clones, about an eighth detected once. In its sample, this clone was seen a few times. As yet, its antigen is unknown. Specimen: naive CD4+ T cells from blood. This clonotype was sampled from a young woman in good health. The V gene is TRBV7-9, the J gene TRBJ1-3; 8 positions agree with TRBD1. The CDR3 DNA is TGTGCCAGCAGCTTCGACAGGGGTCCTGGAAACACCATATATTTT. Protein sequence: CASSFDRGPGNTIYF.